This T cell receptor beta chain was documented in a study of memory CD4+ T cells and cytomegalovirus serostatus. As for the study in general: This sample comes from healthy Belgian adults, eight to ten CMV seropositive, 24 seronegative.

Assay: immunoSEQ multiplex PCR; the TCRdb copy retains only in-frame clones and omits some. The table has 56,000 or so clones, around 77% seen once. Notes on the study in general: Of 150 to 200 reported CMV TCRbeta sequences, roughly 70 were found in memory CD4+ repertoires.

This clone was detected only a few times. Its antigen is not identified. The sort gate was single viable CD3+CD4+CD8-CD45RO+ cells for memory CD4+ T cells. The germline V gene has CDR1 GTSNPN and CDR2 SVGIG (reference sequence). V was clipped by 0 bases and J by 7 bases, with 9 bases between them. The CDR3 is 12 residues long. Sequenced material: memory CD4+ T cells from blood. The sequence derives from an adult in good health and CMV-seronegative. This sequence joins TRBV30 and TRBJ1-2; D ambiguous. The CDR3, as DNA: TGTGCCTGGAGTGTCTCCTCTGGTGGCTACACCTTC. This encodes CAWSVSSGGYTF. The variable domain in full, completed from reference TRBV30 and TRBJ1-2, reads SQTIHQWPATLVQPVGSPLSLECTVEGTSNPNLYWYRQAAGRGLQLLFYSVGIGQISSEVPQNLSASRPQDRQFILSSKKLLLSDSGFYLCAWSVSSGGYTFGSGTRLTVV.